The 17 T cell receptor beta chains given below trace back to one sample, sequenced in a study of shared clonotypes between healthy human individuals. Naive CD8 cells lacked CD45RO and underwent positive selection for CCR7, leaving out terminally differentiated effector memory CD45RA+ cells. Clones were sequenced by immunoSEQ multiplex PCR, and TCRdb holds only the in-frame ones, with some missing. The sample holds about 2.1 million clones, 80% to 95% seen once. Sequencing input: naive CD8+ T cells from PBMCs. All receptors derive from a man aged 18 to 30 in good health. Some clones in this sample may be carry-over from other donors' samples.

The rearrangement links TRBV7-3 to TRBJ2-7; 10 bases fit TRBD1. The V gene's germline CDR1 is SGHTA and CDR2 FQGTGA. After removal of 3 bases from V and 5 bases from J, the junction contained 4 bases not matched to a gene. CDR3 length: 14 residues. CDR3 residues: CASSLTGGRNEQYF. In DNA form, the CDR3 reads TGTGCCAGCAGCTTGACAGGGGGCAGGAACGAGCAGTACTTC.

The V and J genes are TRBV4-1 and TRBJ2-7; D ambiguous. From germline, CDR1 is MGHRA and CDR2 YSYEKL. V was clipped by 0 bases and J by 3 bases, with 21 bases between them. The CDR3 has 18 amino acids. CDR3 region: CASSQEKLAEPQYYEQYF. Here the CDR3 DNA reads TGCGCCAGCAGCCAAGAAAAATTGGCCGAGCCCCAGTACTACGAGCAGTACTTC.

Of note for this clone: The identical CDR3 is also encoded by other nucleotide sequences in the sample. The J gene is TRBJ2-7, the V gene TRBV4-1, with a possible D match to TRBD1 (5 bases). V was pared by 0 bases and J by 1 base, with 10 bases between. The CDR3 has 15 amino acids. Germline lookup yields CDR1 MGHRA and CDR2 YSYEKL. This CDR3 reads CASSQDGAGSYEQYF. DNA for the CDR3: TGCGCCAGCAGCCAAGATGGGGCAGGGTCCTACGAGCAGTACTTC.

V usage is TRBV4-2 and J usage is TRBJ1-1; D remains ambiguous. This CDR3 comprises 18 residues. The germline V gene encodes CDR1 LGHNA and CDR2 YNFKEQ. V gave up 1 base and J gave up 0 bases, with 18 bases separating them. For the CDR3, the DNA is TGTGCCAGCAGCCAAGGCTTGTTTGGCAGTTTCATGAACACTGAAGCTTTCTTT. It is translated as CASSQGLFGSFMNTEAFF.

This clone turned up a few times. The DNA of the CDR3 is TGTGCCAGCAGCCAGGGGGTGCAGCTCACTGAAGCTTTCTTT. Translating it yields CASSQGVQLTEAFF. This chain connects TRBV28 to TRBJ1-1; 7 bases agree with TRBD1. The CDR3 loop spans 14 amino acids. Germline V lookup: CDR1 MDHEN, CDR2 SYDVKM. The junction had 8 bases not matched to a gene; V was cut back by 6 bases and J by 4 bases.

This clone was counted a single time. The rearrangement uses TRBV27 and TRBJ1-2; D unclear. Germline loops: CDR1 MNHEY, CDR2 SMNVEV (reference sequence). CDR3 length equals 16 residues. With 5 bases removed from V and 4 bases from J, the gap between germline ends came to 20 bases. CDR3 sequence reads: CASSPSSGEVGYGYTF. CDR3 sequence (DNA): TGTGCCAGCAGTCCATCTTCCGGGGAGGTCGGCTATGGCTACACCTTC.

Note on this clone: The germline gene is not matched at one end of the junction; a read error may be the cause. The chain is built from TRBV28 and TRBJ2-1, with D possibly TRBD2 on 5 matching bases. The CDR3 covers 17 residues. Germline assignment: CDR1 MDHEN and CDR2 SYDVKM. For the CDR3, the DNA is TGTGTCAGCAGTCACAGAGGGTCCTACCCTCCTTACAATGAGCAGTTCTTC. Translation gives CVSSHRGSYPPYNEQFF.

As for this clone: Additional DNA sequences in this sample encode the identical CDR3. The CDR3 here is CASSSSRDEQYF. DNA of the CDR3: TGTGCCAGCAGCTCCTCGAGGGACGAGCAGTACTTC. V is TRBV7-9 and J is TRBJ2-7, with a tentative D call TRBD2 (5 bases). V lost 4 bases and J 5 bases, leaving 9 bases between the germline ends. Per the germline V gene, CDR1 is SEHNR and CDR2 is FQNEAQ (reference sequence). The CDR3 extends over 12 amino acids.

The V and J genes are TRBV27 and TRBJ2-7; possible D gene TRBD1, 6 bases. V lost 4 bases, J lost 2 bases, and 12 bases lay in between. CDR3 size: 14 residues. The germline V gene encodes CDR1 MNHEY and CDR2 SMNVEV (reference sequence). This CDR3 reads CASSSLDSPYEQYF. DNA for the CDR3: TGTGCCAGCAGTTCCTTGGACAGTCCCTACGAGCAGTACTTC.

The chain couples TRBV10-3 to TRBJ2-5; TRBD1 aligns across 7 bases. J was trimmed by 0 bases and V by 5 bases; bases with no gene match: 9. The CDR3 is 16 residues long. Germline V gene lookup returns CDR1 ENHRY and CDR2 SYGVKD. The CDR3 DNA sequence: TGTGCCATCAGTTCAAGGGCACAGGGGTACCAAGAGACCCAGTACTTC. Residues: CAISSRAQGYQETQYF.

V usage is TRBV27 and J usage is TRBJ1-2; 7 bases match TRBD1. The CDR3 covers 14 residues. CDR1 and CDR2 (germline): MNHEY, SMNVEV (reference sequence). Trimming took 5 bases from V and 8 from J; bases not matched to a gene: 11. The CDR3: CASSLDRVGRGYTF. The CDR3 DNA reads TGTGCCAGCAGTCTCGACAGGGTGGGACGGGGCTACACCTTC.

This chain connects TRBV27 to TRBJ2-7; 8 nucleotides match TRBD2. J gave up 0 bases and V 3 bases, and 13 bases lay outside the gene matches. This CDR3 has 18 residues. CDR1 is MNHEY and CDR2 is SMNVEV in the germline V gene (reference sequence). CDR3: CASSFRRLAGDLSYEQYF. In nucleotides, the CDR3 is TGTGCCAGCAGTTTTCGTCGCCTAGCGGGCGACCTCTCCTACGAGCAGTACTTC.

V usage is TRBV28 and J usage is TRBJ1-1; D remains ambiguous. The germline CDR1 and CDR2 sequences are MDHEN and SYDVKM. The CDR3 covers 13 residues. Trimming took 2 bases from V and 4 from J, leaving 8 bases between them. This chain's CDR3 is CASSLPWATEAFF. The DNA for the CDR3 is TGTGCCAGCAGTTTACCGTGGGCCACTGAAGCTTTCTTT.

This clone showed up just a few times. This chain connects TRBV2 to TRBJ1-5; no reliable D call. Trimming took 3 bases from V and 4 from J, leaving 7 bases between them. CDR1 and CDR2 from the germline V gene are SNHLY and FYNNEI. This CDR3 is built from 13 residues. The CDR3 nucleotides read TGTGCCAGCAGTGAGCCACGAAATCAGCCCCAGCATTTT. Amino acids: CASSEPRNQPQHF. Combining the CDR3 with reference TRBV2 and TRBJ1-5 gives the whole variable domain EPEVTQTPSHQVTQMGQEVILRCVPISNHLYFYWYRQILGQKVEFLVSFYNNEISEKSEIFDDQFSVERPDGSNFTLKIRSTKLEDSAMYFCASSEPRNQPQHFGDGTRLSIL.

Concerning this clone itself: A read error may account for a junction end that differs from germline. This rearrangement joins TRBV11-2 to TRBJ2-1; D may match TRBD1 or TRBD2 (5 bases each). Germline lookup yields CDR1 SGHAT and CDR2 FQNNGV. This CDR3 spans 15 amino acids. The CDR3 DNA reads TGTGCCAGCAGCTCCAGAGGGGCCTCCGACAATGAGCAGTTCTTC. Protein product: CASSSRGASDNEQFF. Drawing the rest from reference TRBV11-2 and TRBJ2-1, the complete variable domain is EAGVAQSPRYKIIEKRQSVAFWCNPISGHATLYWYQQILGQGPKLLIQFQNNGVVDDSQLPKDRFSAERLKGVDSTLKIQPAKLEDSAVYLCASSSRGASDNEQFFGPGTRLTVL.

The DNA for the CDR3 is TGTGCCAGCAGCCCTTCGGGGACCTATGGCTACACCTTC. It yields the protein CASSPSGTYGYTF. The chain joins TRBV11-2 to TRBJ1-2, with D maybe TRBD1 (5 bases). The CDR3 totals 13 residues. Germline-derived CDR1 and CDR2 are SGHAT and FQNNGV. The V end lost 5 bases, the J end lost 4 bases, and 11 bases lay between the germline ends. Based on the CDR3 plus reference TRBV11-2 and TRBJ1-2, the full variable domain is EAGVAQSPRYKIIEKRQSVAFWCNPISGHATLYWYQQILGQGPKLLIQFQNNGVVDDSQLPKDRFSAERLKGVDSTLKIQPAKLEDSAVYLCASSPSGTYGYTFGSGTRLTVV.

The chain recombines TRBV19 with TRBJ1-1; 7 bases are shared with TRBD1. The trim removed 1 base at V and 1 base at J, leaving 6 bases unmatched. CDR1 and CDR2 (germline): LNHDA, SQIVND (reference sequence). The CDR3 is 16 residues long. DNA for the CDR3: TGTGCCAGTAGTATAGGTTTGGGGACAGAGAACACTGAAGCTTTCTTT. It yields the protein CASSIGLGTENTEAFF.